The text below deals with one TCR beta chain. CDR3 length: 16 amino acids. Trimming shortened V by 4 bases and J by 4 bases, and 14 bases separated the two germline ends. The germline V gene has CDR1 MGHRA and CDR2 YSYEKL. The source of the sample is a study of Ad26.COV2.S vaccination and SARS-CoV-2 variants. Method: immunoSEQ multiplex PCR; TCRdb's copy keeps in-frame clones and lacks some. This table holds 250,000 to 300,000 clones, over 75% found once. Described treatment: some 20 received Ad26.COV2.S at low or high dose, single or two shots; a few received placebo; per-sample allocation not given. Following the first vaccine or placebo injection, samples were taken on day 63.

The chain uses TRBV4-1 and TRBJ2-6; D gene uncertain. This sequence originates from a person between 18 and 59 years old who received the Ad26.COV2.S COVID-19 vaccine or a placebo. The specimen comprised peripheral blood, sampled in a trial of Ad26.COV2.S vaccine versus placebo. The CDR3 nucleotides are TGCGCCAGCAGCCCCTCCGGAAGGCCAGGGGCCAACGTCCTGACTTTC. Protein sequence: CASSPSGRPGANVLTF.